The 21 T cell receptor beta chains below were found in one sample sequenced in a study of T cells in Graves' hyperthyroidism and ophthalmopathy. Regions amplified from RNA transcripts were the TCR beta CDR3 regions. The HTBI set primed first-round TCR CDR3 RT-PCR. A single record per CDR3 protein comes from TCRdb applying MiXCR to the multiplex PCR reads. The table lists about 540,000 distinct CDR3 sequences, roughly 50% of them singletons. The source material was peripheral blood or thyroid tissue (not recorded which). The receptor source for this set is a woman younger than 30 with Graves' hyperthyroidism.

This sequence joins TRBV5-6 and TRBJ1-2; unclear D gene. Germline assignment: CDR1 SGHDT and CDR2 YYEEEE. This CDR3 is built from 15 residues. V was pared by 2 bases and J by 7 bases, with 18 bases between. The chain's CDR3 is CASSFDLDRASGYTF. CDR3 DNA: TGTGCCAGCAGCTTCGACTTGGACCGCGCTTCTGGCTACACCTTC.

At least ten counts were recorded for this clonotype. This chain uses TRBV4-1 with TRBJ1-5; D possibly corresponds to TRBD1 (5 bases). In germline, CDR1 is MGHRA, CDR2 YSYEKL. Trimming cost V 7 bases and J 3 bases, with 19 bases left between them. This CDR3 is built from 16 residues. CDR3 coding DNA: TGCGCCAGCAACGAAGTTCAGGGTGCGGACAATCAGCCCCAGCATTTT. This gives the protein CASNEVQGADNQPQHF.

This sequence joins TRBV7-2 and TRBJ1-4, with D tentatively TRBD1 (6 bases). V lost 7 bases, J lost 7 bases, and 16 bases lay in between. The CDR3 is made up of 14 amino acids. CDR1 and CDR2 from the germline V gene are SGHTA and FQGNSA. The CDR3 DNA follows: TGTGCCAGCACGGACTACAGGGTCGGTGAAAAACTGTTTTTT. Translation: CASTDYRVGEKLFF.

This clonotype has at least ten counts. The chain recombines TRBV7-9 with TRBJ2-7, with no clear D. The CDR3 spans 12 residues. Trimming removed 5 bases at V and 8 bases at J, with 13 bases between. Per the germline V gene, CDR1 is SEHNR and CDR2 is FQNEAQ (reference sequence). The CDR3 sequence: CASSDTFKKQYF. The CDR3 DNA follows: TGTGCCAGCAGCGACACTTTTAAGAAGCAGTACTTC.

The chain carries TRBV6-5 and TRBJ2-1; no clear D. Per germline, CDR1 MNHEY and CDR2 SVGAGI. V lost 3 bases and J lost 8, with 5 bases in between. The CDR3 covers 11 residues. CDR3 region: CASSYGDEQFF. CDR3 sequence (DNA): TGTGCCAGCAGTTATGGAGATGAGCAGTTCTTC.

This clonotype was detected a few times. The chain uses TRBV7-2 and TRBJ2-7, with TRBD1 identical over 8 bases. The J call is uncertain, as TRBJ2-1 better fits the DNA end. Germline V gene lookup returns CDR1 SGHTA and CDR2 FQGNSA. CDR3 size: 16 residues. The CDR3 region has the DNA TGTGCCAGCAGCTTTAGGGGCAGGGGGCGCAAGGATGAGCAGTTCTTC. Its translation: CASSFRGRGRKDEQFF.

The chain is built from TRBV20-1 and TRBJ2-4, with 8 bases that match TRBD1. The CDR3 is 16 amino acids. V lost 5 bases to trimming and J lost 2 bases; unmatched junction nucleotides: 11. Germline V CDR1 and CDR2: DFQATT, SNEGSKA (reference sequence). The CDR3 DNA reads as TGCAGTGCTCCCCGTGACAGGGGTGCCACCAAAAACATTCAGTACTTC. It specifies CSAPRDRGATKNIQYF.

The rearrangement links TRBV29-1 to TRBJ1-2, with 9 bases fitting TRBD1. Germline lookup yields CDR1 SQVTM and CDR2 ANQGSEA. This CDR3 region has 13 residues. V was clipped by 3 bases and J by 5 bases; unmatched bases: 4. The CDR3 DNA is TGCAGCGTTGAGCGGACAGGGGCTTATGGCTACACCTTC. It specifies CSVERTGAYGYTF.

The chain combines TRBV7-9 with TRBJ1-5; tentatively, D is TRBD1 (5 bases). The germline V and J ends were trimmed by 4 bases and 11 bases, with 21 bases remaining between them. CDR3 length: 15 residues. The V gene's germline CDR1 is SEHNR and CDR2 FQNEAQ (reference sequence). CDR3 residues: CASSSTSGRGETQHF. In nucleotides, the CDR3 is TGTGCCAGCAGCTCTACTAGCGGGAGAGGGGAGACCCAGCATTTT.

With regard to this clonotype: This could be a read error, since a much larger clone is one nucleotide away. This chain connects TRBV20-1 to TRBJ2-7; the D is unclear. Trimming took 0 bases from V and 2 from J, leaving 20 bases between them. CDR1 and CDR2 (germline): DFQATT, SNEGSKA (reference sequence). The CDR3 is made up of 17 amino acids. The CDR3 sequence: CSARDPEPTGYTYEQYF. The DNA for the CDR3 is TGCAGTGCTAGAGATCCAGAGCCTACTGGATACACCTACGAGCAGTACTTC.

Details on this clonotype: The final CDR3 position lacks the conserved phenylalanine or tryptophan, pointing to a likely read error. The chain links TRBV20-1 to TRBJ2-5, with 12 bases matching TRBD1. The CDR3 runs to 13 residues. The germline CDR1 and CDR2 sequences are DFQATT and SNEGSKA (reference sequence). V dropped 6 bases and J dropped 7; count of bases not matched to a gene: 6. CDR3 region: CSAPGTGGATQYL. CDR3 DNA sequence: TGCAGTGCGCCCGGGACAGGGGGCGCGACCCAGTACCTC.

Many counts were recorded for this clonotype. This chain joins TRBV4-1 and TRBJ1-5; the D gene is possibly TRBD1 (5 bases). Per the germline V gene, CDR1 is MGHRA and CDR2 is YSYEKL. The CDR3 length is 15 residues. V lost 4 bases to trimming and J lost 0 bases, with 10 bases between them. The CDR3 region has the DNA TGCGCCAGCAGCCCCCCGACAGATAGCAATCAGCCCCAGCATTTT. It is translated as CASSPPTDSNQPQHF.

CDR3 region: CSILTGASRETQYF. The CDR3 DNA sequence: TGCAGCATCCTGACAGGGGCTAGCCGGGAGACCCAGTACTTC. The V and J genes are TRBV29-1 and TRBJ2-5; 8 bases are shared with TRBD1. This CDR3 is 14 amino acids long. Trimming removed 8 bases from V and 5 bases from J; junction bases left unmatched: 13. Germline V gene sequence: CDR1 SQVTM, CDR2 ANQGSEA.

Worth noting for this clonotype: At one boundary the junction diverges from the germline segment, which might be a read error. The chain joins TRBV20-1 to TRBJ1-5; maybe TRBD1 (5 bases). The CDR3 contains 20 residues. The germline CDR1 and CDR2 sequences are DFQATT and SNEGSKA (reference sequence). This CDR3 is CSAGGVKPWPRDYDNQPRHF. The CDR3 nucleotides read TGCAGTGCTGGCGGGGTTAAACCCTGGCCCAGGGACTACGACAATCAGCCCCGGCATTTT.

This clonotype was recorded many times. The V and J genes are TRBV4-2 and TRBJ2-7; TRBD2 matches 12 bases. Trimming removed 3 bases from V and 3 bases from J; junction bases left unmatched: 9. CDR3 size: 17 residues. Germline V gene data show CDR1 as LGHNA and CDR2 as YNFKEQ. The DNA of the CDR3 is TGTGCCAGCAGCCACTACAGTCGGACTAGCGGGGTCTACGAGCAGTACTTC. Amino acids: CASSHYSRTSGVYEQYF.

This sequence joins TRBV5-4 and TRBJ2-3; TRBD2 agrees at 8 bases. The germline gives CDR1 SGHNT, CDR2 YYREEE (reference sequence). J was trimmed by 5 bases and V by 3 bases; bases with no gene match: 11. The CDR3 contains 16 residues. This CDR3 is CASSSPGLAPRDTQYF. The CDR3 DNA reads as TGTGCCAGCAGCTCACCTGGACTAGCACCTCGAGATACGCAGTATTTT.

The chain uses TRBV7-9 and TRBJ1-4; D not resolved. CDR1 and CDR2 (germline): SEHNR, FQNEAQ (reference sequence). The V end lost 4 bases, the J end lost 4 bases, and 10 bases lay between the germline ends. This CDR3 is built from 14 residues. CDR3: CASSSGLNNEKLFF. The DNA for the CDR3 is TGTGCCAGCAGCTCCGGCTTGAATAATGAAAAACTGTTTTTT.

This clonotype was seen many times. The V gene is TRBV2, the J gene TRBJ1-5; no firm D call. This CDR3 contains 13 residues. CDR1 and CDR2 (germline): SNHLY, FYNNEI. Deletions cut 6 bases from V and 2 bases from J, with 8 bases between. CDR3 loop: CASRRLGNQPQHF. CDR3 in DNA: TGTGCCAGCAGACGACTTGGCAATCAGCCCCAGCATTTT.

At least ten counts were recorded for this clonotype. The chain recombines TRBV7-3 with TRBJ2-5; tentatively, D is TRBD1 or TRBD2 (5 bases each). The CDR3 sequence is 13 residues long. Germline V gives CDR1 SGHTA, CDR2 FQGTGA. Trimming removed 3 bases at V and 4 bases at J, with 9 bases between. The CDR3 sequence: CASSLGRGETQYF. For the CDR3, the DNA is TGTGCCAGCAGCTTGGGACGTGGAGAGACCCAGTACTTC.

In the case of this clonotype: A much larger clonotype is one base distant, so this may be a read error. This chain connects TRBV24-1 to TRBJ1-1; a possible D gene is TRBD1 (5 bases). V gave up 6 bases and J gave up 6 bases, with 16 bases separating them. There are 14 residues in the CDR3. The germline CDR1 and CDR2 sequences are KGHDR and SFDVKD. The DNA of the CDR3 is TGTGCCACCAGTTCATGGGACGGGAGCGCTGAAGCTTTCTTT. Residues: CATSSWDGSAEAFF.

In its sample, this clonotype was seen a few times. The rearrangement uses TRBV15 and TRBJ2-3; tentative D call: TRBD2 (6 bases). The V end lost 6 bases, the J end lost 2 bases, and 9 bases lay between the germline ends. This CDR3 comprises 13 residues. Germline V gene sequence: CDR1 LNHNV, CDR2 YYDKDF (reference sequence). The CDR3 region is CATRAGPTDTQYF. The CDR3 DNA reads TGTGCCACCAGAGCGGGCCCCACAGATACGCAGTATTTT.